These 11 T cell receptor beta chains originate from one sample sequenced in a study of CD8 T cells in Susac syndrome. RNA, at about 0.45 to 1 ug, was reverse transcribed with random hexamers. TCRdb reanalysed the immunoSEQ multiplex PCR reads using MiXCR and keeps one entry per CDR3 protein. The sample lists about 210,000 distinct CDR3 sequences; about 95% were seen once. The material sequenced was CD4+ T cells from PBMCs. The source of these receptors is a human donor with multiple sclerosis.

The sample holds one count of this clonotype. The chain has TRBV29-1 and TRBJ2-7; TRBD2 agrees at 8 bases. This CDR3 is 13 amino acids long. Trimming cost V 2 bases and J 3 bases; bases outside gene matches: 3. CDR1 SQVTM and CDR2 ANQGSEA come from the germline V gene. This chain's CDR3 is CSVELAGFYEQYF. The CDR3 nucleotides are TGCAGCGTTGAATTAGCGGGGTTCTACGAGCAGTACTTC.

This chain uses TRBV25-1 with TRBJ2-6; no reliable D call. CDR1 is MGHDK and CDR2 is SYGVNS in the germline V gene. Deletions cut 2 bases from V and 2 bases from J, with 13 bases between. This CDR3 spans 17 amino acids. The CDR3 nucleotides are TGTGCCAGCAGTGAAAGAGTCGATTCAACTGGGGCCAACGTCCTGACTTTC. Protein sequence: CASSERVDSTGANVLTF.

This chain joins TRBV7-9 and TRBJ2-1; D ambiguous. V lost 6 bases, J lost 2 bases, and 20 bases lay in between. The CDR3 sequence is 17 residues long. CDR1 SEHNR and CDR2 FQNEAQ come from the germline V gene (reference sequence). CDR3 sequence (DNA): TGTGCCAGCAGACCCCCCCCCGCGGACGGTGCCTACAATGAGCAGTTCTTC. Residues: CASRPPPADGAYNEQFF.

The chain links TRBV29-1 to TRBJ2-1; D gene uncertain. Germline CDR1 reads SQVTM; CDR2 reads ANQGSEA. The CDR3 consists of 10 residues. Deletions cut 0 bases from V and 14 bases from J, with 8 bases between. The CDR3 DNA reads TGCAGCGTTGAAGAGAACTACGAGTTCTTC. This sequence encodes CSVEENYEFF.

The chain couples TRBV24-1 to TRBJ2-3, with TRBD1 matching 10 bases. The CDR3 spans 13 residues. The ends lost 12 bases at V and 1 base at J; junction bases unmatched: 3. Germline CDR1 reads KGHDR; CDR2 reads SFDVKD. DNA for the CDR3: TGTGCCGTCGGACAGGGGGGCACAGATACGCAGTATTTT. Protein: CAVGQGGTDTQYF.

The rearrangement joins TRBV20-1 to TRBJ1-2; D might be TRBD1 (6 bases). With 7 bases removed from V and 6 bases from J, the gap between germline ends came to 9 bases. CDR3 length: 10 amino acids. CDR1 is DFQATT, CDR2 SNEGSKA, per germline (reference sequence). The CDR3 region is CSGGRDGYTF. CDR3 DNA sequence: TGCAGTGGGGGGCGTGATGGCTACACCTTC.

This sequence joins TRBV12-3 or TRBV12-4 and TRBJ1-2; D not resolved. The germline V and J ends were trimmed by 4 bases and 7 bases, with 16 bases remaining between them. This CDR3 has 14 residues. The CDR3 here is CASSSRDGVSGYTF. CDR3 DNA: TGTGCCAGCAGTTCCCGGGATGGCGTTAGTGGCTACACCTTC.

This rearrangement joins TRBV3-1 to TRBJ2-7; D gene ambiguous. V lost 2 bases and J 2 bases, leaving 10 bases between the germline ends. The CDR3 has 14 amino acids. Germline CDR1 reads LGHDT; CDR2 reads YNNKEL (reference sequence). In nucleotides, the CDR3 is TGTGCCAGCAGCCAACCCAGCCTCCCCTACGAGCAGTACTTC. This sequence encodes CASSQPSLPYEQYF.

The chain employs TRBV18 and TRBJ2-1, with 9 bases that match TRBD1. Trimming took 3 bases from V and 7 from J; bases not matched to a gene: 7. Looked up from germline, CDR1 is KGHSH and CDR2 is LQKENI. The CDR3 contains 15 residues. CDR3 sequence (DNA): TGTGCCAGCTCACCTCAGGACAGGGGATGGAATGAGCAGTTCTTC. It is translated as CASSPQDRGWNEQFF.

V gene TRBV20-1 combines with J gene TRBJ1-2, with 8 bases fitting TRBD1. V lost 4 bases, J lost 4 bases, and 5 bases stayed unmatched. The CDR3 is made up of 13 amino acids. The germline V gene encodes CDR1 DFQATT and CDR2 SNEGSKA (reference sequence). CDR3 protein: CSATRQGFYGYTF. For the CDR3, the DNA is TGCAGTGCTACCCGACAGGGGTTCTATGGCTACACCTTC.

The J gene is TRBJ2-3, the V gene TRBV11-2; D gene ambiguous. Between the trimmed V and J ends, which lost 5 bases and 0 bases, there was a span of 15 bases. Germline CDR1 SGHAT, CDR2 FQNNGV. CDR3 length: 16 amino acids. The CDR3 sequence is CASSPDKHSSTDTQYF. CDR3 nucleotide sequence: TGTGCCAGCAGCCCTGACAAGCACTCTAGCACAGATACGCAGTATTTT.